This paragraph covers one T cell receptor (beta chain) sequence. Antigen: not known. From germline, CDR1 is SGHTA and CDR2 FQGNSA. Trimming stripped 5 bases from V and 7 bases from J, with 15 bases between. The CDR3 is 14 amino acids. Sequenced by immunoSEQ multiplex PCR; TCRdb stores in-frame clones only, minus some. Found here are 120,000 or so clones, just over 85% of them singletons; the top ten hold approximately 8%. These data come from a study of T cell responses to AZD1222 COVID-19 vaccine. Study-level results: Repertoire sampling happened only post peak T cell response. Spike-specific TCR breadth and depth both grew after two AZD1222 doses. AZD1222 recipients seropositive at baseline numbered only 5 to 7.

The TCR originated in an adult in good health. The rearrangement links TRBV7-2 to TRBJ1-5; tentative D call: TRBD1 (6 bases). The starting material was peripheral blood, obtained on day 0 of AZD1222 vaccination. The CDR3 bases are TGTGCCAGCAGCACGACAGGTTCGGGGCAGCCCCAGCATTTT. It encodes CASSTTGSGQPQHF.